The next 20 T cell receptor beta chains were all read from a single sample in a study of CD8+ T cells in alopecia areata. RNA extraction was followed by reverse transcription into cDNA, which acted as the sequencing template. This table comes from immunoSEQ multiplex PCR, and its TCRdb copy is limited to in-frame clones, with some not included. The sample gives around 100,000 clones, none seen only once, and the top ten clones hold about 20%. The specimen was lesional skin. These receptors originate from a C3H/HeJ mouse with alopecia areata. Mouse strain MHC haplotype: H2-k.

This clone was seen only a few times. Mouse gene names apply. The read gets to within 4 residues of the CDR3 end, and the germline J gene fills in the rest. This sequence joins TRBV1 and TRBJ1-4, with 9 bases lining up with TRBD1. Per germline, CDR1 NSQYPW and CDR2 LRSPGD (reference sequence). CDR3 length equals 15 residues. CDR3: CTCSAGQGVGERLFF. Incomplete CDR3 DNA: TGCACCTGCAGTGCAGGACAGGGGGTGGGCGAA.

This clone was observed a handful of times. The gene names given are mouse names. The CDR3 is cut off 4 residues early in the read; its end comes from the germline J gene. The rearrangement joins TRBV13-3 to TRBJ2-7, with D perhaps TRBD1 (6 bases). This CDR3 has 14 residues. The V gene's germline CDR1 is NNHDY and CDR2 SYVADS. The V end lost 5 bases, the J end lost 0 bases, and 12 bases lay between the germline ends. The CDR3 sequence: CASSGDISSYEQYF. CDR3 DNA, as far as it was read: TGTGCCAGCAGCGGGGACATAAGCTCCTAT.

This clone turned up a few times. Here the gene names and germline are mouse. Coverage ceases 4 residues before the CDR3 finishes, and the germline J gene fills in the end. The chain uses TRBV13-3 and TRBJ2-1, with D unresolved. The CDR3 extends over 13 amino acids. V shed 5 bases and J shed 4 bases, with 10 bases lying between them. CDR1 and CDR2 from the germline V gene are NNHDY and SYVADS. CDR3 sequence reads: CASRVTEYAEQFF. The sequenced part of the CDR3 DNA is TGTGCCAGCAGGGTCACAGAATATGCT.

Comment on this clone: Genes and germline come from the mouse. CDR3 DNA, as far as it was read: TGTGCCTGGCCTCAGGGAGGCACA. Protein: CAWPQGGT. The entire CDR3 is CAWPQGGTEVFF. The chain is built from TRBV31 and TRBJ1-1, with a tentative D call TRBD1 (5 bases). The CDR3 end is not reached by the read, which stops 4 residues before it; the germline J gene fills it in. CDR3 size: 12 residues. Trimming cost V 5 bases and J 4 bases, with 11 bases left between them. Germline CDR1 and CDR2: GKSSPN and SITVG.

A word on this clone: The genes are named according to mouse. The covered CDR3 bases are TGTGCCAGCAGTATAAACTGGGGACCTAGTGCAGAA. Residues: CASSINWGPSAE. The entire CDR3 sequence reads CASSINWGPSAETLYF. The chain recombines TRBV19 with TRBJ2-3; 7 bases match TRBD2. The read terminates 4 residues ahead of where the CDR3 ends, so the germline J gene completes it. The V and J ends lost 1 base and 0 bases, in that order; junction bases with no gene match: 5. The germline gives CDR1 FNHDT, CDR2 SITEND (reference sequence). CDR3 length equals 16 residues.

This clone has a handful of counts. The gene symbols are mouse symbols. The read terminates 4 residues before the CDR3 end, so the remaining end is supplied by the germline J gene. This sequence joins TRBV19 and TRBJ2-3; D may be TRBD1 (5 bases). Germline lookup yields CDR1 FNHDT and CDR2 SITEND (reference sequence). V was cut by 6 bases and J by 0 bases, with 11 bases left in between. This CDR3 spans 14 amino acids. The part of the CDR3 DNA that was read is TGTGCCAGCACCCAGGGATCTAGTGCAGAA. This gives the protein CASTQGSSAE. The full CDR3 protein is CASTQGSSAETLYF.

Concerning this clone: Gene names refer to mouse genes. The CDR3 end is not reached by the read, which stops 4 residues before it; the germline J gene fills it in. The chain has TRBV13-3 and TRBJ1-1, with unresolved D. Germline-derived CDR1 and CDR2 are NNHDY and SYVADS. The CDR3 has 17 residues. V dropped 0 bases and J dropped 0 bases, with 15 bases sitting between them. CDR3 bases read: TGTGCCAGCAGTGATGCAGCCCCGACAAGCTCAAACACA. As protein: CASSDAAPTSSNT. The entire CDR3 reads CASSDAAPTSSNTEVFF.

Remarks on this clone: The protein TCRdb lists differs from the translation of the DNA at residue 13; the protein given here is translated from the DNA itself. Gene names are mouse gene names. The read halts 3 residues ahead of the CDR3 end, with the missing end drawn from the germline J gene. The J gene is TRBJ1-3, the V gene TRBV13-3; tentatively, D is TRBD1 (6 bases). The germline gives CDR1 NNHDY, CDR2 SYVADS. The CDR3 has 16 amino acids. V gave up 1 base and J gave up 1 base, with 12 bases separating them. CDR3: CASSDLGGRSGNTLYF. The sequenced CDR3 bases are TGTGCCAGCAGTGATCTGGGGGGCCGATCTGGAAATACG.

In this sample, this clone turned up a few times. Any gene name here is a mouse gene name. The CDR3 extends 4 residues past the end of the read, so its final part is completed from the germline J gene. This chain connects TRBV13-3 to TRBJ2-5; 9 nucleotides agree with TRBD2. Germline V gene lookup returns CDR1 NNHDY and CDR2 SYVADS. The CDR3 extends over 15 amino acids. The sequenced CDR3 bases are TGTGCCAGCAGTGATGCAGGCTGGGGGGGAGAC. Translating gives CASSDAGWGGD. The complete CDR3 protein is CASSDAGWGGDTQYF.

Points on this clone: Here the gene names and germline are mouse. The read ends 4 residues early relative to the CDR3; the germline J gene fills the gap. The sample has other DNA sequences that encode this CDR3 too. The chain is built from TRBV19 and TRBJ2-3, with TRBD1 matching 8 bases. V was clipped by 2 bases and J by 1 base; unmatched bases: 3. CDR1 and CDR2 (germline): FNHDT, SITEND (reference sequence). This CDR3 comprises 15 residues. The DNA read from the CDR3 is TGTGCCAGCAGTATCCCAGGGGGCCGTGCAGAA. Protein: CASSIPGGRAE. The complete CDR3 sequence is CASSIPGGRAETLYF.

The table lists this clone with a few counts. The listed genes are named as in mouse. The read halts 4 residues ahead of the CDR3 end, with the missing end drawn from the germline J gene. The chain couples TRBV13-2 to TRBJ1-4, with a possible D match to TRBD1 (6 bases). The V end was cut by 5 bases, the J end by 1 base, with 9 bases between. This CDR3 is built from 14 residues. Germline loops: CDR1 NNHNN, CDR2 SYGAGS (reference sequence). CDR3 DNA (partial): TGTGCCAGCGGGGACAGATATTCCAACGAA. It yields the protein CASGDRYSNE. The CDR3 in its entirety is CASGDRYSNERLFF.

A word on this clone: Gene and germline names: mouse. Coverage ceases 4 residues before the CDR3 finishes, and the germline J gene fills in the end. V and J are TRBV1 and TRBJ2-5; TRBD2 agrees at 11 bases. Germline assignment: CDR1 NSQYPW and CDR2 LRSPGD (reference sequence). V lost 3 bases and J lost 0; bases outside the gene matches: 2. This CDR3 contains 16 residues. CDR3 bases read: TGCACCTGCAGTGCCGACTGGGGGGGAAACCAAGAC. Its protein product is CTCSADWGGNQD. The full CDR3 protein reads CTCSADWGGNQDTQYF.

This clone was observed a few times. Gene labels here are mouse ones. The read ends 4 residues before the CDR3 terminus; that terminus is restored from the germline J gene. The rearrangement uses TRBV1 and TRBJ2-3; TRBD2 agrees at 12 bases. The CDR3 sequence is 15 residues long. The germline V gene encodes CDR1 NSQYPW and CDR2 LRSPGD (reference sequence). The sequenced CDR3 bases are TGCACCTGCAGGGGGACTGGGGGGTTTGAAGAA. The encoded protein is CTCRGTGGFEE. In full, the CDR3 reads CTCRGTGGFEETLYF.

Points on this clone: The genes are named according to mouse. The observed sequence ends 4 residues before the CDR3 terminus, with the missing tail filled in from the germline J gene. This chain joins TRBV1 and TRBJ2-7; 11 bases map to TRBD2. V lost 1 base and J lost 3; bases outside the gene matches: 5. Germline V CDR1 and CDR2: NSQYPW, LRSPGD (reference sequence). The CDR3 runs 16 residues. The chain's CDR3 is CTCSAGPGTGGYEQYF. CDR3 bases read: TGCACCTGCAGTGCAGGCCCCGGGACTGGGGGCTAT.

In the case of this clone: Each gene name is a mouse one. Read coverage stops 4 residues before the CDR3 terminus; the germline J gene supplies the remainder. This chain joins TRBV13-1 and TRBJ2-7; D possibly corresponds to TRBD1 (6 bases). There are 14 residues in the CDR3. CDR1 NSHNY and CDR2 SYGAGN come from the germline V gene. This CDR3 reads CASSDSLDRYEQYF. The sequenced CDR3 bases are TGTGCCAGCAGTGATTCGCTGGACAGATAT.

This clone was found a few times. Gene names denote mouse genes. The read ends 4 residues shy of where the CDR3 ends; the end is completed using the germline J gene. This CDR3 is also generated by other DNA sequences in the sample. The chain combines TRBV13-1 with TRBJ2-2, with D tentatively TRBD1 (6 bases). The germline V gene encodes CDR1 NSHNY and CDR2 SYGAGN. The CDR3 is 14 residues long. V gave up 2 bases and J gave up 2 bases, with 7 bases separating them. The sequenced CDR3 bases are TGTGCCAGCAGTGACCAGGGGAACACCGGG. Translated: CASSDQGNTG. The entire CDR3 is CASSDQGNTGQLYF.

As regards this clone: The gene names here belong to mouse. The read is 4 residues too short to cover the CDR3 end, so that end is filled in from the germline J gene. The V gene is TRBV13-3, the J gene TRBJ1-4; 10 bases agree with TRBD1. The CDR3 runs 15 residues. Looked up from germline, CDR1 is NNHDY and CDR2 is SYVADS. Trimming removed 3 bases from V and 6 bases from J; junction bases left unmatched: 5. CDR3 in amino acids: CASSGKGTGDERLFF. The sequenced part of the CDR3 DNA is TGTGCCAGCAGTGGGAAAGGGACAGGGGACGAA.

Only a few counts were recorded for this clone. Gene names refer to mouse genes. The read halts 4 residues ahead of the CDR3 end, with the missing end drawn from the germline J gene. The chain has TRBV1 and TRBJ2-3, with 8 bases that match TRBD2. Germline V CDR1 and CDR2: NSQYPW, LRSPGD (reference sequence). Germline trimming cut 2 bases from V and 0 bases from J; bases unmatched to any gene: 4. The CDR3 spans 16 residues. The CDR3 loop is CTCSALLGASAETLYF. Incomplete CDR3 DNA: TGCACCTGCAGTGCACTACTGGGGGCTAGTGCAGAA.

This clone was counted between two and nine times. TCRdb's protein and the DNA translation differ at residue 12; the protein here comes from the DNA. Each gene name is a mouse one. The read ends 3 residues early relative to the CDR3; the germline J gene fills the gap. V usage is TRBV1 and J usage is TRBJ1-3, with TRBD1 identical over 7 bases. The CDR3 extends over 15 amino acids. Germline assignment: CDR1 NSQYPW and CDR2 LRSPGD (reference sequence). J gave up 0 bases and V 7 bases, and 6 bases lay outside the gene matches. Incomplete CDR3 DNA: TGCACCTGCACCGGGACAGAAAATTCTGGAAATACG. It codes for CTCTGTENSGNT. The CDR3 in its entirety is CTCTGTENSGNTLYF.

Remarks on this clone: Genes and germline come from the mouse. The read finishes 4 residues shy of the CDR3 end, and the germline J gene is used to complete it. V gene TRBV1 combines with J gene TRBJ2-1; 8 positions agree with TRBD2. The germline CDR1 and CDR2 sequences are NSQYPW and LRSPGD (reference sequence). The CDR3 spans 17 residues. V shed 0 bases and J 1 base; nucleotides not matched to a gene: 5. CDR3 DNA (partial): TGCACCTGCAGTGCAGATGTTGGGGGGGGGAACTATGCT. Protein product: CTCSADVGGGNYA. In full, the CDR3 is CTCSADVGGGNYAEQFF.